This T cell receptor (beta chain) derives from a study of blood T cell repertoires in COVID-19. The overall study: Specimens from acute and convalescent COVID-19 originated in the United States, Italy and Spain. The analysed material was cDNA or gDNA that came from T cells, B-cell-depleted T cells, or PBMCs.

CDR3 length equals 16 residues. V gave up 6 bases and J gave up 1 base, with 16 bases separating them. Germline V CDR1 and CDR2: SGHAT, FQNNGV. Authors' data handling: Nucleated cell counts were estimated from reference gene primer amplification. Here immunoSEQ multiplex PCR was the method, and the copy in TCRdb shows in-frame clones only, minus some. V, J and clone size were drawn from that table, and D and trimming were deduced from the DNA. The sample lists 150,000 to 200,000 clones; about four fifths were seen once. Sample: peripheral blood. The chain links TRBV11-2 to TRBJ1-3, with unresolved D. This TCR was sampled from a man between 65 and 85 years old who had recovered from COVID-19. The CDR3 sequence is CASRSLGGLSGNTIYF. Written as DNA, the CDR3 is TGTGCCAGCAGGAGTCTAGGCGGGCTTTCTGGAAACACCATATATTTT.